This entry lists 3 T cell receptor beta chains sequenced from one sample in a study of identical twins. One entry per CDR3 protein results from TCRdb running MiXCR on the 5' RACE reads. The sample comprises about 240,000 distinct CDR3 sequences, 6% to 8.5% of which are singletons, and around 5% rests with the top ten. The same sample was also used in a study of yellow fever vaccine responses in identical twins.

The specimen was CD8+ T cells sorted from blood. Receptor source: a woman aged 18-30 years in good health.

This clonotype was seen more than once but under ten times. CDR3 DNA sequence: TGTGCCAGCAAGCGGCTAGCGGACTACAATGAGCAGTTCTTC. As protein: CASKRLADYNEQFF. The chain employs TRBV13 and TRBJ2-1, with 7 bases lining up with TRBD2. Trimming cost V 7 bases and J 3 bases; bases outside gene matches: 6. CDR1 is PRHDT and CDR2 is FYEKMQ in the germline V gene (reference sequence). The CDR3 has 14 residues.

The sample holds a few counts of this clonotype. The chain couples TRBV6-1 to TRBJ2-2; D call uncertain. The CDR3 is made up of 18 amino acids. Germline-derived CDR1 and CDR2 are MNHNS and SASEGT. Trimming cost V 2 bases and J 0 bases, with 16 bases left between them. The CDR3 coding sequence is TGTGCCAGCAGTGAAACGGGCAGAACTACCCCGAACACCGGGGAGCTGTTTTTT. It translates to CASSETGRTTPNTGELFF.

In its sample, this clonotype was seen a few times. The chain couples TRBV6-1 to TRBJ1-4; tentatively, D is TRBD1 (5 bases). Trimming pared 5 bases from V and 7 bases from J, leaving 26 bases between. The germline V gene has CDR1 MNHNS and CDR2 SASEGT. This CDR3 has 18 residues. CDR3 bases: TGTGCCAGCAGTAGTTCCGTCTGGGCTGGGGGGGAGGTTGAAAAACTGTTTTTT. This sequence encodes CASSSSVWAGGEVEKLFF.